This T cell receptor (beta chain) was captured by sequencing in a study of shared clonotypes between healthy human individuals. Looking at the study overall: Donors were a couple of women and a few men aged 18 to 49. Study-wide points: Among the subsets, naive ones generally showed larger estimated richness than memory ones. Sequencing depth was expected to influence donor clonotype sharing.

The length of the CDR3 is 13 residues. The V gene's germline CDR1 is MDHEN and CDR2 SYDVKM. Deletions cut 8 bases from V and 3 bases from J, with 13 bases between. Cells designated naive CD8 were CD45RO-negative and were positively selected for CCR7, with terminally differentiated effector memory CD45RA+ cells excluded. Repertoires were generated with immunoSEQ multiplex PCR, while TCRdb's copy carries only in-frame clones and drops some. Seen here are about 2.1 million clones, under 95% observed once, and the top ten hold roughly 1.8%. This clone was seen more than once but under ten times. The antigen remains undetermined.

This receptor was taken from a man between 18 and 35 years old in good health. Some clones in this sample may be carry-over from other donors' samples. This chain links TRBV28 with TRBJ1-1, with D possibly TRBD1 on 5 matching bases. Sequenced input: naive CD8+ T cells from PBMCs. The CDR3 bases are TGTGCCAGCGCCTCTCAGGGATACACTGAAGCTTTCTTT. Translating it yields CASASQGYTEAFF.